These 12 T cell receptor beta chains originate from one sample sequenced in a study of blood T cell repertoires in COVID-19. Method: immunoSEQ multiplex PCR; TCRdb's copy keeps in-frame clones and lacks some. The repertoire consists of a few hundred thousand clones, with 65% to 90% occurring once and the leading ten covering about 4.2%. Sequencing input: PBMCs or T cells enriched from blood (not recorded which). The receptors come from a woman between 35 and 50 years old with acute COVID-19.

The chain combines TRBV6-5 with TRBJ1-2; 10 nucleotides line up with TRBD1. There are 15 residues in the CDR3. After removal of 7 bases from V and 1 base from J, the junction contained 6 bases not matched to a gene. CDR1 is MNHEY and CDR2 is SVGAGI in the germline V gene. CDR3 sequence reads: CASTRDRGLNYGYTF. As DNA, the CDR3 is TGTGCCAGCACCCGAGACAGGGGGCTTAACTATGGCTACACCTTC.

The chain employs TRBV6-5 and TRBJ1-3, with 7 bases identical to TRBD1. The CDR3 is made up of 14 amino acids. Germline V lookup: CDR1 MNHEY, CDR2 SVGAGI. Unmatched junction bases numbered 3, after V lost 7 bases and J lost 0 bases. CDR3 residues: CASKQGLSGNTIYF. The CDR3 DNA reads TGTGCCAGCAAACAGGGGCTCTCTGGAAACACCATATATTTT.

The chain joins TRBV11-1 to TRBJ1-1; 10 bases are a match to TRBD1. The CDR3 covers 14 residues. V lost 5 bases to trimming and J lost 5 bases; unmatched junction nucleotides: 5. Germline CDR1 reads SGHAT; CDR2 reads FQDESV (reference sequence). This CDR3 is CASSRTGGRTEAFF. In DNA, the CDR3 is TGTGCCAGCAGCCGGACAGGGGGTCGAACTGAAGCTTTCTTT. Looking up the rest from reference TRBV11-1 and TRBJ1-1 gives the full variable domain: EAEVAQSPRYKITEKSQAVAFWCDPISGHATLYWYRQILGQGPELLVQFQDESVVDDSQLPKDRFSAERLKGVDSTLKIQPAELGDSAMYLCASSRTGGRTEAFFGQGTRLTVV.

This rearrangement joins TRBV3-1 (or the pseudogene TRBV3-2) to TRBJ1-2; 9 bases line up with TRBD1. V shed 6 bases and J 3 bases; nucleotides not matched to a gene: 11. Germline values: CDR1 LGHDT, CDR2 YNNKEL (reference sequence). CDR3 length: 16 amino acids. The CDR3 reads CASRWTRTGVYYGYTF. The CDR3 bases are TGTGCCAGCAGGTGGACCCGGACAGGGGTATACTATGGCTACACCTTC.

The rearrangement links TRBV2 to TRBJ1-5; 9 bases align to TRBD1. The CDR3 contains 16 residues. The germline V gene encodes CDR1 SNHLY and CDR2 FYNNEI. The V and J ends lost 5 bases and 1 base, in that order; junction bases with no gene match: 6. The CDR3 DNA reads TGTGCCAGCAGTACGGACAGGGGAGTAAGCAATCAGCCCCAGCATTTT. Its translation: CASSTDRGVSNQPQHF. Combining the CDR3 with reference TRBV2 and TRBJ1-5 gives the whole variable domain EPEVTQTPSHQVTQMGQEVILRCVPISNHLYFYWYRQILGQKVEFLVSFYNNEISEKSEIFDDQFSVERPDGSNFTLKIRSTKLEDSAMYFCASSTDRGVSNQPQHFGDGTRLSIL.

The V gene is TRBV5-1, the J gene TRBJ1-3; no clear D. The CDR3 extends over 15 amino acids. V was shortened by 5 bases and J by 0 bases, with 12 bases between the two germline ends. Germline V gene lookup returns CDR1 SGHRS and CDR2 YFSETQ. In DNA form, the CDR3 reads TGCGCCAGCAGGCCGGAGACCAGCTCTGGAAACACCATATATTTT. Translation: CASRPETSSGNTIYF.

The CDR3 protein is CASSHGTRSSYNEQFF. The CDR3, as DNA: TGTGCCAGCAGCCATGGGACTAGATCTTCATACAATGAGCAGTTCTTC. The rearrangement uses TRBV3-1 (or the pseudogene TRBV3-2) and TRBJ2-1; 8 bases map to TRBD2. J lost 4 bases, V lost 3 bases, and 8 bases had no gene match. Per germline, CDR1 LGHDT and CDR2 YNNKEL (reference sequence). The CDR3 runs 16 residues.

The V and J genes are TRBV12-2 and TRBJ2-3; TRBD1 is the table's D call and was not checked against the DNA. TRBV12-2 is labeled a pseudogene. The CDR3 extends over 14 amino acids. CDR3 bases: TGTGCAAGTCGCCATGGGACAACAGGGGATACGCAGTATTTT. It translates to CASRHGTTGDTQYF.

Here the CDR3 DNA reads TGTGCCAGCGAAGGACTAGCGGGAGGCTCCTACAATGAGCAGTTCTTC. The encoded protein is CASEGLAGGSYNEQFF. The chain carries TRBV28 and TRBJ2-1, with 14 bases identical to TRBD2. This CDR3 contains 16 residues. Losses at the gene ends were 8 bases for V and 0 bases for J; bases not matched to a gene: 3. CDR1 is MDHEN and CDR2 is SYDVKM in the germline V gene.

This sequence joins TRBV5-6 and TRBJ2-7; the match to TRBD2 covers 7 bases. CDR3 size: 16 residues. V lost 0 bases to trimming and J lost 4 bases; unmatched junction nucleotides: 10. Germline V gene sequence: CDR1 SGHDT, CDR2 YYEEEE. CDR3 in amino acids: CASSLGLGGSAYEQYF. DNA for the CDR3: TGTGCCAGCAGCTTGGGTTTAGGCGGGAGCGCATACGAGCAGTACTTC. Full variable domain (missing parts from reference TRBV5-6 and TRBJ2-7): DAGVTQSPTHLIKTRGQQVTLRCSPKSGHDTVSWYQQALGQGPQFIFQYYEEEERQRGNFPDRFSGHQFPNYSSELNVNALLLGDSALYLCASSLGLGGSAYEQYFGPGTRLTVT.

The genes are TRBV5-5 and TRBJ1-2; 11 bases fit TRBD1. The trim removed 4 bases at V and 6 bases at J, leaving 14 bases unmatched. Germline CDR1 SGHKS, CDR2 YYEKEE (reference sequence). The CDR3 loop spans 17 amino acids. The CDR3 coding sequence is TGTGCCAGCAGCCCCTCCGGACAGGGGGCATTTACCCATGGCTACACCTTC. Translating gives CASSPSGQGAFTHGYTF.

V gene TRBV9 combines with J gene TRBJ2-3, with a possible D match to TRBD1 (5 bases). Germline assignment: CDR1 SGDLS and CDR2 YYNGEE. CDR3 size: 15 residues. Trimming removed 3 bases from V and 0 bases from J, with 11 bases in between. In DNA form, the CDR3 reads TGTGCCAGCAGCGGTAGGACACCCAGCACAGATACGCAGTATTTT. The encoded protein is CASSGRTPSTDTQYF.